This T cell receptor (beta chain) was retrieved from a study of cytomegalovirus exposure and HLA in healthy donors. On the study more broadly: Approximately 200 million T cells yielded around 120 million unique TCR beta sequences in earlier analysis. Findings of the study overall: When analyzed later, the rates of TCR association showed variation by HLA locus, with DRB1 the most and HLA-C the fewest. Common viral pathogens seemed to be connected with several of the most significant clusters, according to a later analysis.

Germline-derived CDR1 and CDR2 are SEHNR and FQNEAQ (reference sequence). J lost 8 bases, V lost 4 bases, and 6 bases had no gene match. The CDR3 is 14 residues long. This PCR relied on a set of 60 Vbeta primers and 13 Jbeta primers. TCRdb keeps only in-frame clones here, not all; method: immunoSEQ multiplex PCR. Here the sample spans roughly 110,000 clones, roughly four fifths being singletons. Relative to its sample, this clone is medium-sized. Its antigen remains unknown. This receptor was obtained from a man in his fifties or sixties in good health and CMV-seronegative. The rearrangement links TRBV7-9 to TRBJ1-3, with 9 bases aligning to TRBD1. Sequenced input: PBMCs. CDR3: CASSSHRGHDTIYF. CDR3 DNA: TGTGCCAGCAGCTCTCACAGGGGGCATGACACCATATATTTT.